This T cell receptor (beta chain) appears in the sequencing data of a study of blood T cell repertoires in COVID-19. The method was immunoSEQ multiplex PCR; TCRdb's version includes in-frame clones alone and lacks a portion of them. The table shows 400,000 to 550,000 clones, with about 89% occurring only once. The CDR3 contains 15 residues. The germline V gene has CDR1 LGHDT and CDR2 YNNKEL (reference sequence). V was shortened by 7 bases and J by 3 bases, with 19 bases between the two germline ends. The rearrangement joins TRBV3-1 (or the pseudogene TRBV3-2) to TRBJ2-7; possible D gene TRBD1, 5 bases. Sequenced: peripheral blood. The sequence was obtained from a woman aged 30 to 39 with acute or convalescent COVID-19. The CDR3 region is CASKPTQGSLYEQYF. DNA of the CDR3: TGTGCCAGCAAACCAACGCAGGGAAGTCTCTACGAGCAGTACTTC.